This TCR beta chain is drawn from a study of T cells in Graves' hyperthyroidism and ophthalmopathy. The study, taken as a whole, reports: The model foresaw ophthalmopathy a median roughly 6.5 months prior to onset.

Amplification of TCR beta CDR3 regions was performed using RNA transcripts as template. Researchers ran a first-round RT-PCR on the TCR CDR3 using the HTBI primer set. TCRdb re-called the multiplex PCR reads through MiXCR, storing one row per CDR3 protein. The data hold hundreds of thousands of distinct CDR3 sequences, with approximately 44% observed a single time. This CDR3 has 16 amino acids. The V gene's germline CDR1 is SGHDN and CDR2 FVKESK. V lost 1 base to trimming and J lost 0 bases, with 9 bases between them. A remark on this clonotype: Its matching antigen is unknown.

Uncontrolled infection, other autoimmune disease, pregnancy or lactation barred patients from enrollment. Sequenced: peripheral blood or thyroid tissue (not recorded which). The chain is built from TRBV14 and TRBJ2-2; D ambiguous. This receptor was identified in a woman under 30 with Graves' hyperthyroidism. The CDR3 DNA is TGTGCCAGCAGCCAAGCGGGTCTCGCGAACACCGGGGAGCTGTTTTTT. Protein: CASSQAGLANTGELFF.